This passage covers 32 T cell receptor beta chains from one sample sequenced in a study of shared clonotypes between healthy human individuals. Terminally differentiated effector memory CD45RA+ cells were excluded by CCR7 positive selection of CD45RO-negative cells. Sequenced by immunoSEQ multiplex PCR; TCRdb stores in-frame clones only, minus some. The table includes nearly 2 million clones, about 95% detected once. The specimen was naive CD8+ T cells sorted from blood. The receptors shown here come from a man aged 18 to 30 in good health.

This chain links TRBV6-1 with TRBJ2-7; 9 bases match TRBD2. CDR1 MNHNS and CDR2 SASEGT come from the germline V gene. Trimming took 8 bases from V and 6 from J; bases not matched to a gene: 5. The CDR3 spans 12 residues. CDR3 protein: CASLSGRSEQYF. The CDR3 bases are TGTGCCAGCCTAAGCGGGAGGAGCGAGCAGTACTTC.

About this clone itself: Other nucleotide sequences in the sample specify the same CDR3. The chain joins TRBV27 to TRBJ2-2; D not resolved. The CDR3 runs to 11 residues. Trimming pared 4 bases from V and 7 bases from J, leaving 4 bases between. Germline-derived CDR1 and CDR2 are MNHEY and SMNVEV (reference sequence). Here the CDR3 DNA reads TGTGCCAGCAGTTCCAACGGGGAGCTGTTTTTT. This sequence encodes CASSSNGELFF.

Note on this clone: Other DNA sequences in this specimen translate into the identical CDR3. This rearrangement joins TRBV5-8 to TRBJ2-7; possibly TRBD1 or TRBD2 for D (5 bases each). The germline V and J ends were trimmed by 0 bases and 4 bases, with 8 bases remaining between them. Germline CDR1 reads SGHTS; CDR2 reads YDEGEE. The CDR3 consists of 13 residues. Here the CDR3 DNA reads TGTGCCAGCAGCTTGGGCAGGGAGTACGAGCAGTACTTC. It encodes CASSLGREYEQYF.

V is TRBV2 and J is TRBJ1-1; TRBD1 might be the D (5 bases). Trimming stripped 3 bases from V and 3 bases from J, with 26 bases between. Germline V CDR1 and CDR2: SNHLY, FYNNEI. CDR3 length: 19 amino acids. The CDR3 bases are TGTGCCAGCAGTGAGCCCAGTTCGACAGAGGCCGCGAGAGACACTGAAGCTTTCTTT. Its translation: CASSEPSSTEAARDTEAFF.

The V and J genes are TRBV20-1 and TRBJ2-7; D remains ambiguous. Germline V gene sequence: CDR1 DFQATT, CDR2 SNEGSKA (reference sequence). This CDR3 is 10 amino acids long. Deletions cut 4 bases from V and 3 bases from J, with 4 bases between. The CDR3 bases are TGCAGTGCTATAGACTACGAGCAGTACTTC. It codes for CSAIDYEQYF.

The genes are TRBV7-6 and TRBJ1-2; tentatively, D is TRBD1 (6 bases). The V gene lost 5 bases and the J gene lost 8 bases, with 15 bases spanning the gap. The CDR3 has 13 amino acids. The V gene's germline CDR1 is SGHVS and CDR2 FNYEAQ. This CDR3 reads CASSLNRAAGYTF. The CDR3 bases are TGTGCCAGCAGCCTAAACAGGGCTGCAGGCTACACCTTC.

The chain carries TRBV7-8 and TRBJ1-6; D is possibly TRBD1 (5 bases). Trimming left V 1 base short and J 11 bases short, with 21 bases between. This CDR3 spans 17 amino acids. CDR1 SGHVS and CDR2 FQNEAQ come from the germline V gene. The CDR3 bases are TGTGCCAGCAGCTTAGGGACCGGGACTTCCATGGGGCCACCCCTCCACTTT. It specifies CASSLGTGTSMGPPLHF.

The chain recombines TRBV5-8 with TRBJ1-2; 10 bases align to TRBD1. Trimming at V came to 0 bases and at J to 4 bases, leaving 9 bases not matched to a gene. The CDR3 consists of 17 residues. Germline CDR1 is SGHTS and CDR2 is YDEGEE. As DNA, the CDR3 is TGTGCCAGCAGCTTGGGACAGGGGGCGTCTTATGGCTATGGCTACACCTTC. This sequence encodes CASSLGQGASYGYGYTF.

CDR3 amino acids: CASSPRGRGEQYF. In nucleotides, the CDR3 is TGTGCCAGTAGTCCCAGGGGGCGCGGCGAGCAGTACTTC. The V and J genes are TRBV19 and TRBJ2-7; 8 bases are a match to TRBD1. Trimming removed 5 bases from V and 6 bases from J; junction bases left unmatched: 6. Germline CDR1 LNHDA, CDR2 SQIVND (reference sequence). There are 13 residues in the CDR3.

This chain links TRBV19 with TRBJ2-7; D gene unclear. Germline lookup yields CDR1 LNHDA and CDR2 SQIVND (reference sequence). V dropped 5 bases and J dropped 0 bases, with 8 bases sitting between them. The CDR3 has 13 residues. CDR3: CASSVQSSYEQYF. Here the CDR3 DNA reads TGTGCCAGTAGTGTTCAAAGCTCCTACGAGCAGTACTTC.

J is TRBJ2-1 and V is TRBV27; D is possibly TRBD2 (6 bases). Deletions cut 3 bases from V and 5 bases from J, with 14 bases between. This CDR3 spans 15 amino acids. Per germline, CDR1 MNHEY and CDR2 SMNVEV (reference sequence). CDR3 protein: CASSFLWRGHNEQFF. For the CDR3, the DNA is TGTGCCAGCAGTTTCCTATGGCGGGGACACAATGAGCAGTTCTTC.

The chain joins TRBV28 to TRBJ1-5; D is perhaps TRBD1 (5 bases). The germline V gene encodes CDR1 MDHEN and CDR2 SYDVKM. The CDR3 totals 13 residues. Trimming removed 1 base at V and 7 bases at J, with 8 bases between. CDR3 coding DNA: TGTGCCAGCAGTTTATCGGGGGGACAGCCCCAGCATTTT. It is translated as CASSLSGGQPQHF.

CDR3 sequence (DNA): TGTGCCTGGCAGACACTCTCCGGGACTGAAGCTTTCTTT. Protein product: CAWQTLSGTEAFF. The chain uses TRBV30 and TRBJ1-1; D not resolved. Trimming pared 5 bases from V and 5 bases from J, leaving 15 bases between. CDR1 and CDR2 (germline): GTSNPN, SVGIG (reference sequence). The CDR3 runs to 13 residues.

This chain connects TRBV10-3 to TRBJ1-2; D perhaps matches TRBD1 (5 bases). Germline V lookup: CDR1 ENHRY, CDR2 SYGVKD. This CDR3 has 16 residues. V shed 0 bases and J shed 0 bases, with 11 bases lying between them. DNA of the CDR3: TGTGCCATCAGTGAGTCCCGGGACGGGGCTAACTATGGCTACACCTTC. It encodes CAISESRDGANYGYTF.

This chain uses TRBV7-2 with TRBJ1-1; D remains ambiguous. V was shortened by 7 bases and J by 0 bases, with 9 bases between the two germline ends. Germline loops: CDR1 SGHTA, CDR2 FQGNSA. CDR3 length: 13 amino acids. CDR3 protein: CASILGLNTEAFF. In DNA, the CDR3 is TGTGCCAGCATCCTGGGATTGAACACTGAAGCTTTCTTT.

The chain carries TRBV7-8 and TRBJ2-5; no reliable D call. The V end was cut by 0 bases, the J end by 2 bases, with 10 bases between. CDR3 size: 15 residues. Germline CDR1 and CDR2: SGHVS and FQNEAQ. CDR3 loop: CASSLARTAQETQYF. The CDR3 nucleotides are TGTGCCAGCAGCTTAGCGCGTACAGCGCAAGAGACCCAGTACTTC.

The chain couples TRBV9 to TRBJ1-1; 8 bases align to TRBD1. Trimming cost V 3 bases and J 3 bases; bases outside gene matches: 4. CDR3 length equals 14 residues. Germline values: CDR1 SGDLS, CDR2 YYNGEE. CDR3 sequence: CASSGTGGYTEAFF. For the CDR3, the DNA is TGTGCCAGCAGCGGCACAGGGGGGTACACTGAAGCTTTCTTT.

The rearrangement uses TRBV6-5 and TRBJ2-7; D might be TRBD1 (7 bases). This CDR3 is built from 12 residues. Trimming removed 5 bases from V and 4 bases from J, with 9 bases in between. CDR1 MNHEY and CDR2 SVGAGI come from the germline V gene. CDR3: CASSQGGYEQYF. As DNA, the CDR3 is TGTGCCAGCAGTCAGGGGGGATACGAGCAGTACTTC.

The V call is TRBV27, the J call TRBJ2-1; D unresolved. V was clipped by 8 bases and J by 5 bases, with 10 bases between them. Germline V gene lookup returns CDR1 MNHEY and CDR2 SMNVEV (reference sequence). The CDR3 contains 12 residues. CDR3 protein: CASHKGDNEQFF. The CDR3 DNA reads as TGTGCCAGCCACAAGGGCGACAATGAGCAGTTCTTC.

This clone was seen at least ten times. The chain uses TRBV14 and TRBJ1-1; D is unclear. The CDR3 is made up of 16 amino acids. Germline CDR1 reads SGHDN; CDR2 reads FVKESK. Trimming pared 1 base from V and 6 bases from J, leaving 18 bases between. The DNA for the CDR3 is TGTGCCAGCAGCCAAGTCTGGCCGTCGGGGTGGGCTGAAGCTTTCTTT. Translating it yields CASSQVWPSGWAEAFF.

Comments on this clone: The sample has other DNA sequences that encode this CDR3 too. This chain links TRBV19 with TRBJ2-6; D is unclear. CDR3 length: 14 amino acids. CDR1 and CDR2 from the germline V gene are LNHDA and SQIVND (reference sequence). V was pared by 6 bases and J by 1 base, with 7 bases between. CDR3 coding DNA: TGTGCCAGTAGCATCCTGTCTGGGGCCAACGTCCTGACTTTC. Translated: CASSILSGANVLTF.

The V call is TRBV6-5, the J call TRBJ1-2, with D perhaps TRBD1 (5 bases). CDR1 is MNHEY and CDR2 is SVGAGI in the germline V gene. CDR3 length equals 12 residues. Between the trimmed V and J ends, which lost 7 bases and 4 bases, there was a span of 10 bases. The DNA for the CDR3 is TGTGCCAGCACACAGGACTTCTATGGCTACACCTTC. Encoded protein: CASTQDFYGYTF.

The J gene is TRBJ2-7, the V gene TRBV11-2; no reliable D call. Trimming left V 8 bases short and J 3 bases short, with 14 bases between. Looked up from germline, CDR1 is SGHAT and CDR2 is FQNNGV. This CDR3 has 13 residues. CDR3 in DNA: TGTGCCAGCGCCGTTTGGGATGGCTACGAGCAGTACTTC. Translated, it gives CASAVWDGYEQYF.

This clone was observed a few times. Other DNA sequences within the sample encode an identical CDR3. The gene calls are TRBV7-9 and TRBJ2-7, with D perhaps given as TRBD1 or TRBD2 (5 bases each). CDR1 SEHNR and CDR2 FQNEAQ come from the germline V gene (reference sequence). The CDR3 is made up of 14 amino acids. The ends were cut back, 4 bases at V and 2 bases at J, with 12 bases in the middle. The CDR3 coding sequence is TGTGCCAGCAGCTCGACCGGGACGGCCTACGAGCAGTACTTC. The encoded protein is CASSSTGTAYEQYF.

The genes are TRBV4-1 and TRBJ2-4; perhaps TRBD2 as D (5 bases). Trimming took off 4 bases at V and 5 bases at J, with 9 bases between the two ends. Germline values: CDR1 MGHRA, CDR2 YSYEKL. This CDR3 comprises 13 residues. The CDR3 sequence: CASSLIGENIQYF. The CDR3 coding sequence is TGCGCCAGCAGCCTGATCGGGGAAAACATTCAGTACTTC.

The rearrangement uses TRBV7-9 and TRBJ2-1; the match to TRBD1 covers 7 bases. V dropped 11 bases and J dropped 6; count of bases not matched to a gene: 4. Germline V gene sequence: CDR1 SEHNR, CDR2 FQNEAQ (reference sequence). This CDR3 has 11 residues. CDR3 amino acids: CAGYRGNEQFF. The CDR3 region has the DNA TGTGCCGGCTACAGGGGCAATGAGCAGTTCTTC.

V and J are TRBV5-1 and TRBJ2-1, with unresolved D. Trimming cost V 0 bases and J 1 base, with 14 bases left between them. In germline, CDR1 is SGHRS, CDR2 YFSETQ. This CDR3 comprises 17 residues. CDR3 region: CASSLGLLSRSYNEQFF. CDR3 bases: TGCGCCAGCAGCTTGGGACTCCTGAGCAGGTCCTACAATGAGCAGTTCTTC.

Comments on this clone: This sample also contains other DNA sequences that code for the same CDR3. The V and J genes are TRBV19 and TRBJ1-1, with unresolved D. Germline V gene sequence: CDR1 LNHDA, CDR2 SQIVND (reference sequence). Trimming took off 3 bases at V and 3 bases at J, with 8 bases between the two ends. The CDR3 is 13 residues long. For the CDR3, the DNA is TGTGCCAGTAGTATCCCAGGAGACACTGAAGCTTTCTTT. It is translated as CASSIPGDTEAFF.

The chain is built from TRBV28 and TRBJ1-1, with D uncertain. Trimming took off 6 bases at V and 0 bases at J, with 11 bases between the two ends. The germline V gene encodes CDR1 MDHEN and CDR2 SYDVKM. This CDR3 has 14 amino acids. The CDR3 region has the DNA TGTGCCAGCAGCCCACCCACTATGAACACTGAAGCTTTCTTT. This sequence encodes CASSPPTMNTEAFF.

The chain uses TRBV7-2 and TRBJ2-1; D possibly corresponds to TRBD2 (6 bases). The V gene lost 3 bases and the J gene lost 1 base, with 16 bases spanning the gap. Per germline, CDR1 SGHTA and CDR2 FQGNSA. This CDR3 spans 17 amino acids. The CDR3 spells CASSLARGGISYNEQFF. In DNA, the CDR3 is TGTGCCAGCAGCTTGGCCCGTGGCGGGATTTCCTACAATGAGCAGTTCTTC.

The chain has TRBV7-9 and TRBJ2-1; a possible D gene is TRBD2 (6 bases). V lost 2 bases to trimming and J lost 8 bases, with 13 bases between them. CDR1 SEHNR and CDR2 FQNEAQ come from the germline V gene (reference sequence). The CDR3 covers 14 residues. The CDR3 spells CASSLFGGGDEQFF. The CDR3 region has the DNA TGTGCCAGCAGCTTATTTGGGGGAGGTGATGAGCAGTTCTTC.

The genes are TRBV7-6 and TRBJ2-7; D is unclear. V lost 2 bases to trimming and J lost 4 bases, with 9 bases between them. The CDR3 spans 13 residues. Germline CDR1 SGHVS, CDR2 FNYEAQ. The CDR3 spells CASSLQRAYEQYF. The DNA for the CDR3 is TGTGCCAGCAGCTTACAACGAGCATACGAGCAGTACTTC.